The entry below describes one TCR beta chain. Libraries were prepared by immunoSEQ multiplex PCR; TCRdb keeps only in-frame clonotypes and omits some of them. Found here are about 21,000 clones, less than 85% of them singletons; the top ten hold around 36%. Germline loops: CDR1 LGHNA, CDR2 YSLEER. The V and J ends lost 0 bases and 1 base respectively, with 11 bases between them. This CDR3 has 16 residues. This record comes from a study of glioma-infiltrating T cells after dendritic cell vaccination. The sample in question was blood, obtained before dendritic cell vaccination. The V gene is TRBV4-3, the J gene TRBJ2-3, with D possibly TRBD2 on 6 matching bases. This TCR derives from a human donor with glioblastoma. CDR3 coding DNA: TGCGCCAGCAGCCAAGACTTGGCTAGCGGCACAGATACGCAGTATTTT. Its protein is CASSQDLASGTDTQYF.